The present entry profiles one T cell receptor beta chain with its context. The antigen remains undetermined. The PCR had 60 Vbeta and 13 Jbeta primers. TCRdb's copy holds only in-frame clones and misses some; the assay was immunoSEQ multiplex PCR. The sample shows some 150,000 clones, roughly 70% of them seen only once. These data originate in a study of cytomegalovirus exposure and HLA in healthy donors. Study findings and constraints: A prior analysis recorded that most TCR beta V segments were productive about 87% or about 30% of the time. TCR beta sequences reportedly predicted most subjects' HLA-A and HLA-B alleles accurately.

Germline CDR1 reads SNHLY; CDR2 reads FYNNEI. The CDR3 runs to 15 residues. The ends lost 5 bases at V and 6 bases at J; junction bases unmatched: 7. The material sequenced was PBMCs. The TCR was taken from a man in his thirties or forties in good health and CMV-seronegative. The V gene is TRBV2, the J gene TRBJ2-2; 9 positions match TRBD2. CDR3 sequence: CASSLAGPHSGELFF. The CDR3 DNA is TGTGCCAGCAGTCTAGCGGGGCCTCATTCCGGGGAGCTGTTTTTT.